The sequence of this T cell receptor (beta chain) was determined in a study of human T cells and chemical hapten exposure (dated by TCRdb to about 2021). Regarding the study in general: For sensitization, 2% DPC in acetone was applied to a 2 cm by 2 cm area of upper inner arm skin. Throughout the study period of around 25 weeks, patients also received therapeutic DPC doses to the scalp every week. Patch testing was done on the upper back using Finn chambers containing 0.01% DPC, and results were scored after 6 days according to International Contact Dermatitis Research Group standards. Alopecia areata with under or over 50% scalp involvement, alopecia totalis and alopecia universalis were represented in the patient cohort, which was mostly female. Libraries were pooled for sequencing, and per-sample TCR yields varied mainly because of small differences in library volumes within the pool. In alopecia patients, the study followed how the peripheral blood TCR repertoire changed in vivo over primary and secondary sensitization to diphenylcyclopropenone (DPC), a hapten. Patient blood was sampled pre-sensitization (week 0) and at 2, 6 and about 24 weeks after DPC sensitization. For TCR sequencing, blood came from 25 to 35 alopecia patients at anywhere from one to four time points (pre-sensitization, 2, 6 and 24 weeks).

This clonotype was seen only a few times. Its binding antigen is unknown. The record has no base qualities; no much larger clone is one base away. This sample's time point label indicates: pre-sensitization, week 0. The treatment or condition label here, explained by the study, means: therapeutic diphenylcyclopropenone sensitization with weekly scalp DPC. Blood at each patch-test visit was drawn before the patch test was applied. To be eligible, patients had to be aged 18 to 70, diagnosed with alopecia and judged suitable for DPC therapy, while pregnant patients were excluded. Total RNA was isolated from unfractionated whole blood collected in Tempus Blood RNA tubes. The germline V gene (reference sequence) yields DFQATT for CDR1 and SNEGSKA for CDR2. Trimming takes 1 base off V and 1 base off J; junction bases not matched to a gene: 3. The CDR3, cysteine through phenylalanine, is 14 amino acids long. Solely the CDR3 DNA is kept, with 42 bases framed from the first base.

Receptor libraries were prepared by RACE. The listed sequencing device is NextSeq 500. During library preparation, unique molecular identifiers were attached to individual cDNA molecules so that TCRs could be counted in a quantitative, reproducible way. Both TCR alpha and TCR beta chains were sequenced from each blood RNA sample. Per the source publication's procedure: Samples had a median of about 96,000 TCRs, with a range from roughly 23,224 to 700,000. V, J and CDR3 annotation of the TCR reads was carried out using the Decombinator software suite. For the PS versus PT1 abundance plots, all samples were subsampled to the same number of TCRs (28,000). TCRs were defined as expanded if absent before sensitization and observed at least eight times at the 2-week time point. TCRdb ran its own pipeline on the public reads, namely fastp trimming at Q25 and MiXCR clone calling, and kept in-frame beta chains. Every distinct CDR3 protein forms one entry, paired with its most common genes and DNA. The V and J calls shown here were made by TCRdb, not taken from the authors' results. The sample contains a few hundred thousand distinct CDR3 sequences, 5.5% of them found a single time. The ten most abundant clones make up approximately 8.2% of the sample.

Summary of the overall study and its limitations: Repeated subsampling changed both the strength of the expansion versus patch-test correlation and the threshold at which the correlation became significant. Compared with pre-sensitization or healthy control sets, expanded TCRs formed significantly more large CDR3 similarity clusters, which is consistent with antigen-driven responses. Because all patients had alopecia, a presumed autoimmune disease, the immune response of the patients might differ from that of healthy individuals. Patch test score correlated positively with the number of PT1 expanded TCRs, reaching significance at thresholds 8, 16 and 32 but not at 4. DPC sensitization did not change the number of TCRs with a frequency above 1 in 1000, and there was no evidence of changes in global repertoire structure.

The sequence is built from TRBV20-1 and TRBJ1-1; 7 central bases correspond to TRBD1. The starting material was whole blood, obtained in connection with sensitization to the hapten diphenylcyclopropenone (DPC). The sequence derives from a woman aged 18-29 years with alopecia areata. Some clones in this sample may be carry-over from other donors' samples. The base sequence is TGCAGTGCTAGAGCAGGGGGGACGAACACTGAAGCTTTCTTT. The encoded protein is CSARAGGTNTEAFF.